This TCR beta chain was captured by sequencing in a study of blood T cells in healthy people across ages. Across the study: When template switching was applied, about one barcoded beta molecule was captured per two T cells. Study outcomes and limitations: Expanded clonotype changes were possibly confounded by unknown donor CMV status.

On this clonotype itself: What it binds is unknown.

The draw of peripheral blood yielded around 9.6 milliliters from each donor. Total RNA was isolated from each sample in quantities of at least 5 micrograms. Together with a sample-barcoded 5' primer, a J-beta primer mix was included in a second PCR lasting about 7 to 11 cycles. TCRdb fed the 5' RACE reads into MiXCR, producing one record per CDR3 protein. The sample holds roughly 1,800,000 distinct CDR3 sequences; less than 50% are singletons and the top ten take about 2.1%. V shed 5 bases and J 7 bases; nucleotides not matched to a gene: 14. The CDR3 is made up of 16 amino acids. In germline, CDR1 is MNHEY, CDR2 SMNVEV (reference sequence).

This TCR was recovered from a woman in her 40s in good health. The chain employs TRBV27 and TRBJ1-2, with 9 bases fitting TRBD1. Sequences were obtained from blood. CDR3 loop: CASSGNPTGGVRGYTF. The DNA for the CDR3 is TGTGCCAGCAGTGGCAACCCCACAGGGGGCGTACGTGGCTACACCTTC.